This T cell receptor (beta chain) was recovered during a study of T cells in Graves' hyperthyroidism and ophthalmopathy. Study outcomes and limitations: The blood repertoire included most of the expanded thyroid clonotypes above 0.001.

CDR1 is SGHNT, CDR2 YYREEE, per germline (reference sequence). CDR3 size: 15 residues. The ends lost 4 bases at V and 3 bases at J; junction bases unmatched: 8. TCR beta CDR3 regions were amplified from RNA transcripts. When the TCR CDR3 underwent first-round RT-PCR, the HTBI primer set was used. TCRdb recomputed calls from the multiplex PCR reads with MiXCR, one row per CDR3 protein. The sample has hundreds of thousands of distinct CDR3 sequences, roughly 14% seen once. Comments on this clonotype: The antigen remains unidentified.

In the ophthalmopathy cohort, Clinical Activity Score was at least 3, NOSPECS grade at least 4, and duration under 3 months. Diagnoses used clinical symptoms, serum thyroxine and TRAb, thyroid ultrasound and orbital computed tomography. The sequencing input was blood. The chain is built from TRBV5-4 and TRBJ1-1; 8 nucleotides match TRBD1. This sequence was found in a middle-aged woman with Graves' ophthalmopathy. The CDR3 DNA sequence: TGTGCCAGCAGCCCCTGGACAGGGCCCGACACTGAAGCTTTCTTT. Translating gives CASSPWTGPDTEAFF. Complete variable domain (other parts from reference TRBV5-4 and TRBJ1-1): ETGVTQSPTHLIKTRGQQVTLRCSSQSGHNTVSWYQQALGQGPQFIFQYYREEENGRGNFPPRFSGLQFPNYSSELNVNALELDDSALYLCASSPWTGPDTEAFFGQGTRLTVV.